The 27 T cell receptor beta chains below all came from one sample that was sequenced in a study of identical twins. In TCRdb, the 5' RACE reads were re-called with MiXCR into one record per CDR3 protein. The sample lists 700,000 to 950,000 distinct CDR3 sequences, about 12% occurring once. The same sample was also used in a study of yellow fever vaccine responses in identical twins.

Sequenced: PBMCs. Receptor source: a young woman in good health.

This clonotype came up many times. The chain carries TRBV13 and TRBJ1-1; D is undetermined. The germline V and J ends were trimmed by 3 bases and 4 bases, with 9 bases remaining between them. The CDR3 consists of 13 residues. CDR1 is PRHDT, CDR2 FYEKMQ, per germline (reference sequence). The CDR3: CASSFGPTTEAFF. The CDR3 DNA sequence: TGTGCCAGCAGCTTTGGACCGACCACTGAAGCTTTCTTT.

The chain couples TRBV2 to TRBJ2-7, with D perhaps TRBD2 (6 bases). V was pared by 5 bases and J by 3 bases, with 17 bases between. Germline loops: CDR1 SNHLY, CDR2 FYNNEI. The CDR3 length is 15 residues. This CDR3 is CASSHPGTSNYEQYF. Here the CDR3 DNA reads TGTGCCAGCAGTCACCCCGGAACTAGCAACTACGAGCAGTACTTC.

This clonotype was counted at least ten times. V usage is TRBV5-1 and J usage is TRBJ1-4, with D unresolved. V was shortened by 0 bases and J by 4 bases, with 7 bases between the two germline ends. CDR1 is SGHRS and CDR2 is YFSETQ in the germline V gene. This CDR3 region has 14 residues. The CDR3 DNA is TGCGCCAGCAGCTTGGGCTCGGATAATGAAAAACTGTTTTTT. It is translated as CASSLGSDNEKLFF.

This clonotype was recorded a few times. The chain is built from TRBV7-3 and TRBJ2-5, with TRBD1 as a possible D gene (5 bases). Germline V gene lookup returns CDR1 SGHTA and CDR2 FQGTGA. The CDR3 is 15 amino acids. With 5 bases removed from V and 4 bases from J, the gap between germline ends came to 17 bases. Here the CDR3 reads CASSPSVGEVETQYF. Written as DNA, the CDR3 is TGTGCCAGCAGCCCCTCTGTAGGGGAAGTAGAGACCCAGTACTTC.

This clonotype was seen only a few times. The chain employs TRBV7-8 and TRBJ2-1; TRBD2 agrees at 10 bases. CDR1 SGHVS and CDR2 FQNEAQ come from the germline V gene. CDR3 length: 16 amino acids. V was pared by 3 bases and J by 8 bases, with 10 bases of the junction left unmatched. CDR3 DNA sequence: TGTGCCAGCAGCTTCGATACTAGCGGGAACGACGATGAGCAGTTCTTC. It codes for CASSFDTSGNDDEQFF. Based on the CDR3 plus reference TRBV7-8 and TRBJ2-1, the full variable domain is GAGVSQSPRYKVAKRGQDVALRCDPISGHVSLFWYQQALGQGPEFLTYFQNEAQLDKSGLPSDRFFAERPEGSVSTLKIQRTQQEDSAVYLCASSFDTSGNDDEQFFGPGTRLTVL.

This clonotype was recorded a few times. The V call is TRBV5-1, the J call TRBJ1-2, with TRBD1 matching over 8 bases. Losses at the gene ends were 4 bases for V and 8 bases for J; bases not matched to a gene: 10. Germline CDR1 is SGHRS and CDR2 is YFSETQ. The CDR3 has 14 amino acids. The CDR3 nucleotides read TGCGCCAGCAGCAAGTCGACAGGGGAAAGCGGCTACACCTTC. It translates to CASSKSTGESGYTF.

This clonotype showed up many times. V usage is TRBV6-5 and J usage is TRBJ1-1; tentatively, D is TRBD1 (6 bases). Germline-derived CDR1 and CDR2 are MNHEY and SVGAGI. This CDR3 has 14 residues. The V end lost 6 bases, the J end lost 2 bases, and 13 bases lay between the germline ends. CDR3 protein: CASSYGGANTEAFF. CDR3 coding DNA: TGTGCCAGCAGCTACGGGGGGGCTAACACTGAAGCTTTCTTT.

The rearrangement uses TRBV24-1 and TRBJ2-1; either TRBD1 or TRBD2 may fit D (5 bases each). The ends were cut back, 5 bases at V and 9 bases at J, with 13 bases in the middle. This CDR3 contains 13 residues. Germline CDR1 KGHDR, CDR2 SFDVKD. The CDR3 DNA follows: TGTGCCACCAGTGTACGAGGGGCTGGTGAGCAGTTCTTC. This codes for CATSVRGAGEQFF.

This clonotype occurred many times. J is TRBJ2-2 and V is TRBV24-1, with D possibly being TRBD2 (5 bases). Germline V gene lookup returns CDR1 KGHDR and CDR2 SFDVKD. Trimming cost V 3 bases and J 4 bases, with 11 bases left between them. This CDR3 has 15 amino acids. CDR3 protein: CATSDRRWATGELFF. The CDR3 nucleotides read TGTGCCACCAGTGATAGGAGGTGGGCCACCGGGGAGCTGTTTTTT.

This clonotype has only a few counts. The J gene is TRBJ2-2, the V gene TRBV7-8, with D possibly TRBD1 on 5 matching bases. V lost 0 bases and J 0 bases, leaving 14 bases between the germline ends. This CDR3 contains 18 residues. Germline CDR1 SGHVS, CDR2 FQNEAQ. CDR3 amino acids: CASSLANWAGTNTGELFF. The CDR3 region has the DNA TGTGCCAGCAGCTTAGCTAATTGGGCAGGGACGAACACCGGGGAGCTGTTTTTT.

This clonotype was seen at least ten times. At one of its ends the junction is not consistent with the germline gene, which may arise from a read error. The CDR3 DNA is TGTGCCAGCAGTGACGGCGCGATCTTC. It encodes CASSDGAIF. The chain has TRBV2 and TRBJ2-1; unclear D gene. The germline V gene has CDR1 SNHLY and CDR2 FYNNEI. This CDR3 is 9 amino acids long.

V gene TRBV6-1 combines with J gene TRBJ2-7; no definite D call. Germline assignment: CDR1 MNHNS and CDR2 SASEGT. CDR3 length equals 13 residues. V was shortened by 10 bases and J by 1 base, with 14 bases between the two germline ends. CDR3 in amino acids: CATVGSASYEQYF. The CDR3 bases are TGTGCCACCGTGGGGTCTGCTTCCTACGAGCAGTACTTC.

V and J are TRBV20-1 and TRBJ2-3, with 7 bases lining up with TRBD2. With 6 bases clipped from V and 2 bases from J, the junction kept 11 bases outside the gene matches. Germline CDR1 DFQATT, CDR2 SNEGSKA (reference sequence). CDR3 size: 15 residues. The CDR3 is CSAILGAGATDTQYF. The CDR3 DNA reads TGCAGTGCAATACTGGGTGCGGGAGCCACAGATACGCAGTATTTT.

The rearrangement uses TRBV5-6 and TRBJ2-7; perhaps D is TRBD1 or TRBD2 (5 bases each). The V gene's germline CDR1 is SGHDT and CDR2 YYEEEE. The CDR3 has 14 residues. The chain's CDR3 is CASSLEGSSYGQYV. The CDR3 DNA follows: TGTGCCAGCAGCTTGGAGGGGAGCTCCTACGGGCAGTACGTC.

V gene TRBV2 combines with J gene TRBJ2-1, with 7 bases identical to TRBD2. V gave up 7 bases and J gave up 8 bases; unmatched junction bases: 11. Germline assignment: CDR1 SNHLY and CDR2 FYNNEI. This CDR3 comprises 14 residues. CDR3 sequence: CASTGLDFLYEQFF. The CDR3 DNA reads TGTGCCAGCACCGGACTAGATTTCTTGTATGAGCAGTTCTTC. Full variable domain (rest looked up from reference TRBV2 and TRBJ2-1): EPEVTQTPSHQVTQMGQEVILRCVPISNHLYFYWYRQILGQKVEFLVSFYNNEISEKSEIFDDQFSVERPDGSNFTLKIRSTKLEDSAMYFCASTGLDFLYEQFFGPGTRLTVL.

The chain uses TRBV25-1 and TRBJ2-2; a weak D match, TRBD1 (5 bases). CDR1 is MGHDK and CDR2 is SYGVNS in the germline V gene. The V and J ends lost 8 bases and 1 base respectively, with 14 bases between them. CDR3 length: 15 amino acids. DNA for the CDR3: TGTGCCAGCCTCGACACAGGAAAGAACACCGGGGAGCTGTTTTTT. Amino acids: CASLDTGKNTGELFF. Combining the CDR3 with reference TRBV25-1 and TRBJ2-2 gives the whole variable domain EADIYQTPRYLVIGTGKKITLECSQTMGHDKMYWYQQDPGMELHLIHYSYGVNSTEKGDLSSESTVSRIRTEHFPLTLESARPSHTSQYLCASLDTGKNTGELFFGEGSRLTVL.

This clonotype was counted at least ten times. The chain has TRBV15 and TRBJ1-5; no clear D gene. Trimming took 0 bases from V and 4 from J, leaving 4 bases between them. Germline-derived CDR1 and CDR2 are LNHNV and YYDKDF (reference sequence). The CDR3 covers 13 residues. CDR3 sequence: CATSRDPNQPQHF. The CDR3 bases are TGTGCCACCAGCAGAGACCCTAATCAGCCCCAGCATTTT. The full variable domain, completed using reference TRBV15 and TRBJ1-5, is DAMVIQNPRYQVTQFGKPVTLSCSQTLNHNVMYWYQQKSSQAPKLLFHYYDKDFNNEADTPDNFQSRRPNTSFCFLDIRSPGLGDTAMYLCATSRDPNQPQHFGDGTRLSIL.

V gene TRBV7-9 combines with J gene TRBJ2-1, with a weak D call TRBD1 (6 bases). The CDR3 totals 15 residues. Germline V gene data show CDR1 as SEHNR and CDR2 as FQNEAQ (reference sequence). V was trimmed by 1 base and J by 0 bases, leaving 7 bases between them. The CDR3 nucleotides are TGTGCCAGCAGCTTAGGGGACATCTCCTACAATGAGCAGTTCTTC. This encodes CASSLGDISYNEQFF.

This clonotype was picked up one time. One end of the junction fails to match germline, which may point to a read error. CDR3 DNA sequence: TGTGCCAGCAGCGTAGGCACAGGGGGTTCCTACGATGAGCAGTTCTTC. Its translation is CASSVGTGGSYDEQFF. The chain couples TRBV9 to TRBJ2-1, with TRBD1 matching over 8 bases. The CDR3 contains 16 residues. Germline V gene data show CDR1 as SGDLS and CDR2 as YYNGEE.

This sequence joins TRBV3-1 and TRBJ2-7; possibly TRBD2 for D (6 bases). CDR1 and CDR2 (germline): LGHDT, YNNKEL (reference sequence). The CDR3 runs to 16 residues. Trimming cost V 4 bases and J 4 bases, with 20 bases left between them. CDR3: CASSPQHRAGLYEQYF. Here the CDR3 DNA reads TGTGCCAGCAGCCCACAGCACCGGGCGGGGCTTTACGAGCAGTACTTC.

In this sample, this clonotype turned up a few times. The chain employs TRBV5-5 and TRBJ2-4; D is unclear. The CDR3 loop spans 17 amino acids. Germline CDR1 and CDR2: SGHKS and YYEKEE (reference sequence). The ends were cut back, 2 bases at V and 0 bases at J, with 15 bases in the middle. The CDR3 loop is CASSLGYRSLAKNIQYF. The CDR3, as DNA: TGTGCCAGCAGCTTAGGGTACCGGTCCCTAGCCAAAAACATTCAGTACTTC. Full variable domain (remainder filled in from reference TRBV5-5 and TRBJ2-4): DAGVTQSPTHLIKTRGQQVTLRCSPISGHKSVSWYQQVLGQGPQFIFQYYEKEERGRGNFPDRFSARQFPNYSSELNVNALLLGDSALYLCASSLGYRSLAKNIQYFGAGTRLSVL.

The V and J genes are TRBV4-1 and TRBJ2-1; 10 nucleotides match TRBD2. Trimming cost V 4 bases and J 5 bases; bases outside gene matches: 17. The CDR3 covers 19 residues. Germline values: CDR1 MGHRA, CDR2 YSYEKL. CDR3 DNA: TGCGCCAGCAGCCTCCCGAGAGGTCTAGCGGGGGTGAATAACAATGAGCAGTTCTTC. Translation: CASSLPRGLAGVNNNEQFF.

CDR3 protein: CASVRALGNTIYF. CDR3 DNA sequence: TGTGCCAGCGTGAGGGCGCTTGGAAACACCATATATTTT. The chain is built from TRBV11-2 and TRBJ1-3; no clear D gene. Trimming removed 8 bases from V and 3 bases from J, with 11 bases in between. Germline CDR1 is SGHAT and CDR2 is FQNNGV. CDR3 length: 13 residues. Supplemented by reference TRBV11-2 and TRBJ1-3, the full variable domain reads EAGVAQSPRYKIIEKRQSVAFWCNPISGHATLYWYQQILGQGPKLLIQFQNNGVVDDSQLPKDRFSAERLKGVDSTLKIQPAKLEDSAVYLCASVRALGNTIYFGEGSWLTVV.

The V call is TRBV11-3, the J call TRBJ2-7, with 9 bases matching TRBD1. This CDR3 has 15 amino acids. The V and J ends lost 2 bases and 1 base, in that order; junction bases with no gene match: 3. Germline V gives CDR1 SGHNT, CDR2 YENEEA. CDR3 protein: CASSLRTGVSYEQYF. The CDR3 DNA sequence: TGTGCCAGCAGCTTACGGACAGGGGTTTCCTACGAGCAGTACTTC.

In its sample, this clonotype was seen many times. V is TRBV28 and J is TRBJ1-4; D gene ambiguous. V was pared by 1 base and J by 4 bases, with 4 bases between. CDR3 length: 13 amino acids. Per germline, CDR1 MDHEN and CDR2 SYDVKM. CDR3 loop: CASSLSVNEKLFF. The CDR3 nucleotides read TGTGCCAGCAGTTTATCAGTTAATGAAAAACTGTTTTTT.

Ten or more counts support this clonotype. V usage is TRBV20-1 and J usage is TRBJ1-1; D remains ambiguous. V gave up 6 bases and J gave up 3 bases, with 8 bases separating them. The CDR3 is 11 residues long. Looked up from germline, CDR1 is DFQATT and CDR2 is SNEGSKA (reference sequence). CDR3 coding DNA: TGCAGTGCCGACTTATACACTGAAGCTTTCTTT. Amino acid sequence: CSADLYTEAFF.

The rearrangement uses TRBV20-1 and TRBJ2-7, with 9 bases aligning to TRBD1. Unmatched junction bases numbered 4, after V lost 1 base and J lost 6 bases. Germline V gene data show CDR1 as DFQATT and CDR2 as SNEGSKA (reference sequence). CDR3 length equals 13 residues. As DNA, the CDR3 is TGCAGTGCTAGAGGGGACAGGGAGGTCGAGCAGTACGTC. It is translated as CSARGDREVEQYV.